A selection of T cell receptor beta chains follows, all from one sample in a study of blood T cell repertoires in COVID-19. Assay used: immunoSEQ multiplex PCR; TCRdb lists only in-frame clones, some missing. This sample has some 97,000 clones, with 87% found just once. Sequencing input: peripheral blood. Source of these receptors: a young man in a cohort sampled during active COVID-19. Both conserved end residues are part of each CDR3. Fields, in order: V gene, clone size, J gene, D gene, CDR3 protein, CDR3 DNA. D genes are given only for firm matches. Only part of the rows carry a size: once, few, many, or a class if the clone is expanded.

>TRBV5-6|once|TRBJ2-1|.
CASSLNWGRSQFF
TGTGCCAGCAGCTTGAATTGGGGGCGAAGCCAGTTCTTC
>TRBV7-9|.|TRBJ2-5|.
CASSFKSEGRGVETQYF
TGTGCCAGCAGCTTTAAATCGGAGGGTCGAGGGGTAGAGACCCAGTACTTC
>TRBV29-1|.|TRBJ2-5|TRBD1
CSVEHRGVETQYF
TGCAGCGTTGAACACAGGGGTGTTGAGACCCAGTACTTC
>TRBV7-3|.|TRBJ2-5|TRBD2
CASSRGLAGDQETQYF
TGTGCCAGCAGCCGGGGACTAGCGGGGGACCAAGAGACCCAGTACTTC
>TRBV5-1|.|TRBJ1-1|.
CASSLDTGMNTEAFF
TGCGCCAGCAGCTTGGATACAGGGATGAACACTGAAGCTTTCTTT
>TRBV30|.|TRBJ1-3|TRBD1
CAWSAMTGPGNTIYF
TGTGCCTGGAGTGCTATGACAGGGCCTGGAAACACCATATATTTT
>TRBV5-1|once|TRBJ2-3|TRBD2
CASTAGGPTDTQYF
TGCGCCAGTACAGCGGGGGGGCCGACAGATACGCAGTATTTT
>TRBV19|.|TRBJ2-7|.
CASSTGQTTYEQYF
TGTGCCAGTAGTACCGGACAGACCACCTACGAGCAGTACTTC
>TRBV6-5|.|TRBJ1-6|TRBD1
CADRGFPNSPLHF
TGTGCGGACAGGGGGTTTCCTAATTCACCCCTCCACTTT
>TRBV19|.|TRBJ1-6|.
CASTESSPNSPLHF
TGTGCCAGTACGGAGTCTTCCCCTAATTCACCCCTCCACTTT